The clone carrying this T cell receptor beta chain was counted ten times or more. The data belong to a study of T cell repertoires in cytomegalovirus infection. On the study more broadly: Public TCR beta signatures marked donors with CMV infection and the matching HLA.

Via MiXCR, TCRdb re-called the reads, giving one row per CDR3 protein. The table records 100,000 to 150,000 distinct CDR3 sequences, approximately 8.8% of them present only once. The clonotype comes from a human donor in good health (CMV status not recorded). Some clones in this sample may be carry-over from other donors' samples. Sequencing was carried out using PBMCs.

The CDR3 here is CASSLRVREAFF. The DNA for the CDR3 is TGTGCCAGCAGTCTTAGGGTGAGAGAAGCTTTCTTT. This chain uses TRBV12-3 or TRBV12-4 with TRBJ1-1; D unresolved. Deletions cut 5 bases from V and 8 bases from J, with 12 bases between. This CDR3 comprises 12 residues.